The clone carrying this T cell receptor beta chain appeared a single time. The antigen remains undetermined. 60 Vbeta and 13 Jbeta primers were used in PCR. TCRdb keeps only in-frame clones here, not all; method: immunoSEQ multiplex PCR. The table shows approximately 160,000 clones, with approximately 80% occurring only once. This cohort consisted of healthy bone marrow donors. At sampling all donors were nominally healthy, likely with unrecorded immune exposures. This sample is drawn from a study of cytomegalovirus exposure and HLA in healthy donors. Overall study findings and caveats: Reportedly, HLA-A and HLA-B alleles of most subjects were accurately predicted from TCR beta. Overall, roughly 170 TCR beta chains were annotated as cytomegalovirus-associated.

The sample taken for sequencing was PBMCs. This clonotype originated in a woman between 50 and 59 years old in good health and CMV-seropositive.

CDR3 sequence (DNA): TGCGCCAGCAGTCACGGGACTAGCGCTGGCAATGAGCAGTTCTTC. Its translation is CASSHGTSAGNEQFF. The chain employs TRBV4-3 and TRBJ2-1, with 10 bases aligning to TRBD2. V gave up 6 bases and J gave up 6 bases; unmatched junction bases: 8. Germline assignment: CDR1 LGHNA and CDR2 YSLEER. This CDR3 contains 15 residues.